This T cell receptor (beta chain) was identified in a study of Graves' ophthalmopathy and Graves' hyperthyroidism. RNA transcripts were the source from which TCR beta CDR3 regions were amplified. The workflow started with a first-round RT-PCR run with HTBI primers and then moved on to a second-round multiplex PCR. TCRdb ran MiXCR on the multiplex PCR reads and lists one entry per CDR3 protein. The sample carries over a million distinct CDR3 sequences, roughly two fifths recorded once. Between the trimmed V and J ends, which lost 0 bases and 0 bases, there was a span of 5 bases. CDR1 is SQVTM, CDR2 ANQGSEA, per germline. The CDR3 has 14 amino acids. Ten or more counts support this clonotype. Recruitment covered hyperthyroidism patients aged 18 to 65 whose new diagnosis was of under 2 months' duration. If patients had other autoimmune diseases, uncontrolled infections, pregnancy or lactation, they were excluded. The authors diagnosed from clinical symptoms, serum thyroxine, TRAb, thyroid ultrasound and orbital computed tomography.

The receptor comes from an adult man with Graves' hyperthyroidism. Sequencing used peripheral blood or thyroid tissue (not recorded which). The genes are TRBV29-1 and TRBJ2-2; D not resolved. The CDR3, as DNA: TGCAGCGTTGAAGAACCCCCGAACACCGGGGAGCTGTTTTTT. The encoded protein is CSVEEPPNTGELFF.